This paragraph covers one TCR beta chain sequence. The antigen is unknown. A quantity of roughly 0.5 to 1 ug RNA underwent reverse transcription using random hexamers. TCRdb re-called the immunoSEQ multiplex PCR reads with MiXCR, one entry per CDR3 protein. The table has some 130,000 distinct CDR3 sequences, 85% to 95% seen once. The source of the sample is a study of CD8 T cells in Susac syndrome. At the level of the study: Patients with Susac syndrome who were sequenced included over five with active disease and under ten in remission. Study observations and caveats: That the number of individuals in its TCR sequencing and HLA analysis was relatively small was acknowledged by the study.

From blood CD8+ and CD4+ T cells, the TCR beta chain was sequenced. Trimming removed 6 bases from V and 2 bases from J, with 7 bases in between. CDR3 length equals 13 residues. The germline V gene has CDR1 SNHLY and CDR2 FYNNEI. The sequenced material came from CD8+ T cells from PBMCs. The chain is built from TRBV2 and TRBJ1-4, with a tentative D call TRBD1 (5 bases). The TCR sequence derives from a human donor with Susac syndrome. In nucleotides, the CDR3 is TGTGCCAGCAGACGGGGGACTAATGAAAAACTGTTTTTT. This gives the protein CASRRGTNEKLFF.